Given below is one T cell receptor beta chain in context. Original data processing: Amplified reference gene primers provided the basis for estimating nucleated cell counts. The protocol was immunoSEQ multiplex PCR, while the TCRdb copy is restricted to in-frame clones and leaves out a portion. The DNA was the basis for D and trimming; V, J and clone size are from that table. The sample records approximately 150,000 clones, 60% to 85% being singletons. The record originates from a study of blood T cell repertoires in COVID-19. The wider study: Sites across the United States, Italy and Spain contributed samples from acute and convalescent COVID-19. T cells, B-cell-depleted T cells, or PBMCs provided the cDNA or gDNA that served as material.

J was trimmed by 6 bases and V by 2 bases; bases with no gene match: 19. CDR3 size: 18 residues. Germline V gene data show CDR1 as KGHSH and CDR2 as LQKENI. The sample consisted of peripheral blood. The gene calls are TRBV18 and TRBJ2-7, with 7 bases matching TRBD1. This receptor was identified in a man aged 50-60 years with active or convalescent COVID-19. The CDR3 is CASSPNPAAGGNKGEQYF. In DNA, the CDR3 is TGTGCCAGCTCACCAAACCCTGCAGCAGGGGGAAACAAGGGCGAGCAGTACTTC.